The 24 T cell receptor beta chains presented below share a single source sample, sequenced in a study of human T cells and chemical hapten exposure. The time point: pre-sensitization, week 0. Treatment indicated: therapeutic diphenylcyclopropenone sensitization with weekly scalp DPC. MiXCR was run by TCRdb on the RACE reads, yielding one entry per CDR3 protein. The repertoire has 380,000 or so distinct CDR3 sequences, approximately 5% of them found once; the top ten carry around 8%. Here the sequenced sample was whole blood, taken in connection with sensitization to the hapten diphenylcyclopropenone (DPC). The receptors stem from a woman between 18 and 30 years old with alopecia areata. Some clones in this sample may be carry-over from other donors' samples.

This clonotype was counted a few times. The chain uses TRBV10-2 and TRBJ1-4; D is perhaps TRBD1 (6 bases). V lost 6 bases and J 7 bases, leaving 18 bases between the germline ends. The CDR3 is 15 amino acids. The germline V gene has CDR1 WSHSY and CDR2 SAAADI. The CDR3 nucleotides read TGCGCCAGCAGGGAGGGTGAGGGGGAGAGTGAAAAACTGTTTTTT. It encodes CASREGEGESEKLFF.

This clonotype was seen repeatedly, ten times or more. The J gene is TRBJ2-3, the V gene TRBV10-3, with a tentative D call TRBD1 (6 bases). The CDR3 is 15 residues long. Germline V gene data show CDR1 as ENHRY and CDR2 as SYGVKD. V lost 3 bases and J lost 0, with 10 bases in between. CDR3 nucleotide sequence: TGTGCCATCAGTGATCAGGGGTCTAGCACAGATACGCAGTATTTT. It translates to CAISDQGSSTDTQYF.

The chain carries TRBV7-9 and TRBJ2-7; 7 nucleotides match TRBD2. This CDR3 is built from 13 residues. V gave up 4 bases and J gave up 7 bases; unmatched junction bases: 7. From germline, CDR1 is SEHNR and CDR2 FQNEAQ (reference sequence). The CDR3 region is CASSWEGQTEQYF. The CDR3 nucleotides are TGTGCCAGCAGCTGGGAGGGGCAGACAGAGCAGTACTTC.

Many counts were recorded for this clonotype. The chain links TRBV3-1 to TRBJ2-1; weak D call: TRBD2 (6 bases). The V gene lost 1 base and the J gene lost 8 bases, with 6 bases spanning the gap. CDR1 LGHDT and CDR2 YNNKEL come from the germline V gene (reference sequence). CDR3 length: 12 amino acids. In DNA, the CDR3 is TGTGCCAGCAGCCAAGGGGGGGATGAGCAGTTCTTC. Translated, it gives CASSQGGDEQFF.

Remarks on this clonotype: A much larger clone differs by one base, so this may be a read error. The rearrangement uses TRBV6-5 and TRBJ1-4; the match to TRBD1 covers 7 bases. CDR1 is MNHEY and CDR2 is SVGAGI in the germline V gene. There are 16 residues in the CDR3. CDR3 region: CASSGGTDSTNEELFF. The CDR3 DNA reads as TGTGCCAGCAGTGGAGGGACAGATTCAACTAATGAAGAACTGTTTTTT.

In this sample, this clonotype turned up many times. In nucleotides, the CDR3 is TGCGCCAGCAGCCATTCATTACAGGGCGTTTATGGCTACACCTTC. The encoded protein is CASSHSLQGVYGYTF. The chain couples TRBV4-3 to TRBJ1-2, with D possibly TRBD1 on 6 matching bases. The CDR3 has 15 amino acids. Germline V gene sequence: CDR1 LGHNA, CDR2 YSLEER. Trimming removed 3 bases at V and 5 bases at J, with 16 bases between.

The chain employs TRBV5-5 and TRBJ2-5, with no clear D. The ends were cut back, 2 bases at V and 1 base at J, with 9 bases in the middle. CDR3 size: 14 residues. Germline V gene lookup returns CDR1 SGHKS and CDR2 YYEKEE (reference sequence). Here the CDR3 DNA reads TGTGCCAGCAGCTTCGGCCACTCCCAAGAGACCCAGTACTTC. As protein: CASSFGHSQETQYF.

In its sample, this clonotype was seen many times. The V call is TRBV15, the J call TRBJ1-4, with D hard to call. The CDR3 extends over 16 amino acids. CDR1 is LNHNV, CDR2 YYDKDF, per germline (reference sequence). V was cut by 0 bases and J by 5 bases, with 13 bases left in between. The CDR3 DNA is TGTGCCACCAGCAGAGATCGGGAGTCGGTAAATGAAAAACTGTTTTTT. It codes for CATSRDRESVNEKLFF.

This clonotype was detected only a few times. This rearrangement joins TRBV28 to TRBJ2-6, with D maybe TRBD2 (6 bases). V was pared by 3 bases and J by 4 bases, with 10 bases between. Germline V lookup: CDR1 MDHEN, CDR2 SYDVKM. This CDR3 is built from 15 residues. CDR3 in amino acids: CASSLGGGGANVLTF. As DNA, the CDR3 is TGTGCCAGCAGTTTGGGGGGAGGAGGGGCCAACGTCCTGACTTTC. Complete variable domain (other parts from reference TRBV28 and TRBJ2-6): DVKVTQSSRYLVKRTGEKVFLECVQDMDHENMFWYRQDPGLGLRLIYFSYDVKMKEKGDIPEGYSVSREKKERFSLILESASTNQTSMYLCASSLGGGGANVLTFGAGSRLTVL.

This clonotype was picked up many times. The genes are TRBV7-9 and TRBJ1-4; D ambiguous. CDR1 SEHNR and CDR2 FQNEAQ come from the germline V gene (reference sequence). V lost 5 bases and J 0 bases, leaving 13 bases between the germline ends. The CDR3 sequence is 16 residues long. The CDR3 bases are TGTGCCAGCAGCCGGAATCCGTTTGCAACTAATGAAAAACTGTTTTTT. It yields the protein CASSRNPFATNEKLFF.

This clonotype was recorded at least ten times. V usage is TRBV28 and J usage is TRBJ1-5, with TRBD1 matching 7 bases. V gave up 3 bases and J gave up 6 bases; unmatched junction bases: 5. Germline V gives CDR1 MDHEN, CDR2 SYDVKM. The CDR3 is 14 amino acids. CDR3 region: CASSFQGGGQPQHF. The CDR3 nucleotides are TGTGCCAGCAGTTTTCAGGGGGGCGGTCAGCCCCAGCATTTT.

Ten or more counts support this clonotype. The chain links TRBV12-3 or TRBV12-4 to TRBJ1-2, with D unresolved. V lost 5 bases to trimming and J lost 6 bases, with 10 bases between them. The CDR3 sequence is 12 residues long. The CDR3 loop is CASSLGLDGYTF. The CDR3 DNA reads as TGTGCCAGCAGTCTCGGGCTCGATGGCTACACCTTC.

This clonotype appeared many times. The chain joins TRBV7-9 to TRBJ1-1; tentative D call: TRBD1 (5 bases). Germline CDR1 and CDR2: SEHNR and FQNEAQ (reference sequence). This CDR3 comprises 14 residues. The ends were cut back, 10 bases at V and 5 bases at J, with 20 bases in the middle. CDR3: CATTAGIRKTEAFF. CDR3 nucleotides: TGTGCCACCACGGCAGGGATCAGGAAGACTGAAGCTTTCTTT.

This clonotype was seen only a few times. The chain recombines TRBV29-1 with TRBJ1-2, with D unclear. Germline V gene sequence: CDR1 SQVTM, CDR2 ANQGSEA. V lost 3 bases to trimming and J lost 7 bases, with 6 bases between them. CDR3 length: 10 residues. This CDR3 reads CSVDPGGYTF. DNA of the CDR3: TGCAGCGTTGACCCCGGTGGCTACACCTTC.

A few counts support this clonotype. The V gene is TRBV6-2 or TRBV6-3, the J gene TRBJ1-1; possibly TRBD1 for D (6 bases). Trimming pared 4 bases from V and 9 bases from J, leaving 21 bases between. This CDR3 is 15 amino acids long. The germline V gene has CDR1 MNHEY and CDR2 SVGEGT. The CDR3 DNA is TGTGCCAGCAGTTCCGGACAGCTTACCACCGAGAAAGCTTTCTTT. This sequence encodes CASSSGQLTTEKAFF.

The chain recombines TRBV11-3 with TRBJ2-2; D perhaps matches TRBD2 (5 bases). Germline values: CDR1 SGHNT, CDR2 YENEEA. V was trimmed by 1 base and J by 11 bases, leaving 11 bases between them. The CDR3 consists of 13 residues. The DNA for the CDR3 is TGTGCCAGCAGCTTAGTTGAGGGATCCGAGCTGTTTTTT. As protein: CASSLVEGSELFF.

At least ten counts were recorded for this clonotype. V is TRBV10-3 and J is TRBJ1-2; tentative D call: TRBD1 (5 bases). Looked up from germline, CDR1 is ENHRY and CDR2 is SYGVKD. V shed 3 bases and J shed 3 bases, with 14 bases lying between them. This CDR3 is built from 15 residues. The CDR3 region is CAISERGGPDYGYTF. The CDR3 DNA is TGTGCCATCAGTGAAAGGGGAGGGCCAGACTATGGCTACACCTTC.

This clonotype has a count of ten or more. This rearrangement joins TRBV3-1 to TRBJ1-1; maybe TRBD1 (5 bases). Germline V gives CDR1 LGHDT, CDR2 YNNKEL (reference sequence). The V and J ends lost 4 bases and 5 bases respectively, with 14 bases between them. This CDR3 is 14 amino acids long. CDR3 residues: CASSPWGRGTEAFF. Here the CDR3 DNA reads TGTGCCAGCAGCCCCTGGGGGAGAGGGACTGAAGCTTTCTTT.

This clonotype was found a few times. This chain links TRBV4-3 with TRBJ1-5; D gene uncertain. The CDR3 length is 18 residues. Trimming removed 0 bases at V and 0 bases at J, with 15 bases between. Germline values: CDR1 LGHNA, CDR2 YSLEER. The CDR3 spells CASSQDKEPSSSNQPQHF. For the CDR3, the DNA is TGCGCCAGCAGCCAAGATAAGGAGCCTTCAAGTAGCAATCAGCCCCAGCATTTT.

The gene calls are TRBV4-1 and TRBJ2-1; 8 bases are a match to TRBD2. Germline values: CDR1 MGHRA, CDR2 YSYEKL. The CDR3 has 17 residues. J was trimmed by 4 bases and V by 4 bases; bases with no gene match: 12. The CDR3 protein is CASSPNVGAGVYNEQFF. DNA for the CDR3: TGCGCCAGCAGCCCCAACGTTGGAGCGGGAGTATACAATGAGCAGTTCTTC.

This clonotype showed up just a few times. The chain couples TRBV7-2 to TRBJ2-1; TRBD2 aligns across 12 bases. The germline CDR1 and CDR2 sequences are SGHTA and FQGNSA. CDR3 length equals 14 residues. With V trimmed by 1 base and J by 13 bases, 5 bases remained unmatched. CDR3 bases: TGTGCCAGCAGCTTAGAACTAGCGGGGGGCCGTCAGTTCTTC. Protein sequence: CASSLELAGGRQFF.

The chain links TRBV20-1 to TRBJ2-2; D possibly corresponds to TRBD1 (7 bases). CDR1 and CDR2 from the germline V gene are DFQATT and SNEGSKA (reference sequence). The length of the CDR3 is 14 residues. V was shortened by 6 bases and J by 7 bases, with 18 bases between the two germline ends. In nucleotides, the CDR3 is TGCAGTGCCCCCCTCGGAGGGGGCAACGGGGAGCTGTTTTTT. This gives the protein CSAPLGGGNGELFF.

This clonotype was seen at least ten times. This chain connects TRBV5-1 to TRBJ2-4; TRBD1 might be the D (7 bases). The CDR3 loop spans 15 amino acids. Trimming stripped 0 bases from V and 7 bases from J, with 14 bases between. The germline V gene encodes CDR1 SGHRS and CDR2 YFSETQ. The CDR3 DNA reads as TGCGCCAGCAGCTTGGCAGGGGGGCCTGAGAACATTCAGTACTTC. Translating gives CASSLAGGPENIQYF.

In this sample, this clonotype turned up a few times. The chain employs TRBV19 and TRBJ2-5; 8 nucleotides match TRBD2. Germline CDR1 LNHDA, CDR2 SQIVND (reference sequence). This CDR3 has 16 residues. V was pared by 3 bases and J by 4 bases, with 10 bases of the junction left unmatched. The CDR3 DNA sequence: TGTGCCAGTAGTATCGGGACCGGGGGGGCCGTAGAGACCCAGTACTTC. As protein: CASSIGTGGAVETQYF.